These 20 T cell receptor beta chains were all obtained from the same sample, sequenced in a study of Ad26.COV2.S vaccination and SARS-CoV-2 variants. TCRdb's copy holds only in-frame clones and misses some; the assay was immunoSEQ multiplex PCR. The sample includes around 450,000 clones, 80% to 90% of them seen just once. Noted treatment: around 19 received Ad26.COV2.S at low or high dose, single or two shots; about 5 received placebo; per-sample allocation not given. Day 63 after the first vaccine or placebo injection was the time point for sampling. The sample was peripheral blood, taken in a trial of Ad26.COV2.S vaccine versus placebo. Receptors were obtained from a person aged 18-60 years who received the Ad26.COV2.S COVID-19 vaccine or a placebo.

This clone was observed once. The V call is TRBV5-1, the J call TRBJ2-6; D remains unclear. V lost 3 bases to trimming and J lost 2 bases, with 9 bases between them. Germline V gene sequence: CDR1 SGHRS, CDR2 YFSETQ. This CDR3 has 15 amino acids. The CDR3 sequence: CASSYYTTGANVLTF. For the CDR3, the DNA is TGCGCCAGCAGCTATTATACAACTGGGGCCAACGTCCTGACTTTC.

This rearrangement joins TRBV7-3 to TRBJ2-1; D is possibly TRBD2 (6 bases). V was cut by 6 bases and J by 8 bases, with 14 bases left in between. CDR3 length: 13 residues. Germline V CDR1 and CDR2: SGHTA, FQGTGA. CDR3 DNA sequence: TGTGCCAGCAGGTCACCTCAGCGGGATGAGCAGTTCTTC. This codes for CASRSPQRDEQFF.

The V gene is TRBV7-9, the J gene TRBJ1-2; unclear D gene. Trimming removed 6 bases at V and 0 bases at J, with 11 bases between. In germline, CDR1 is SEHNR, CDR2 FQNEAQ (reference sequence). The CDR3 runs to 14 residues. The CDR3 region is CASSLDQPNYGYTF. Here the CDR3 DNA reads TGTGCCAGCAGTTTGGACCAACCTAACTATGGCTACACCTTC. Full variable domain (remainder filled in from reference TRBV7-9 and TRBJ1-2): DTGVSQNPRHKITKRGQNVTFRCDPISEHNRLYWYRQTLGQGPEFLTYFQNEAQLEKSRLLSDRFSAERPKGSFSTLEIQRTEQGDSAMYLCASSLDQPNYGYTFGSGTRLTVV.

A remark on this clone: The same CDR3 also results from other DNA sequences found in this sample. V is TRBV27 and J is TRBJ1-2; D not resolved. V dropped 9 bases and J dropped 2 bases, with 7 bases sitting between them. CDR1 is MNHEY and CDR2 is SMNVEV in the germline V gene (reference sequence). There are 11 residues in the CDR3. Here the CDR3 DNA reads TGTGCCAGTCGAGGAAACTATGGCTACACCTTC. It codes for CASRGNYGYTF.

In its sample, this clone was seen once. The gene calls are TRBV5-1 and TRBJ2-5, with 9 bases lining up with TRBD2. V gave up 1 base and J gave up 0 bases; unmatched junction bases: 7. CDR1 and CDR2 from the germline V gene are SGHRS and YFSETQ. CDR3 length equals 17 residues. The CDR3 reads CASSLKVSSGDQETQYF. The CDR3 coding sequence is TGCGCCAGCAGCTTGAAGGTGTCTAGCGGGGACCAAGAGACCCAGTACTTC.

The chain links TRBV27 to TRBJ2-7, with TRBD1 matching 7 bases. The germline V gene encodes CDR1 MNHEY and CDR2 SMNVEV (reference sequence). The CDR3 is 16 residues long. V shed 6 bases, J shed 3 bases, and the junction held 14 bases outside the gene matches. The CDR3 loop reads CASSQTKNRGNYEQYF. The CDR3 bases are TGTGCCAGCAGCCAAACAAAAAACAGGGGCAACTACGAGCAGTACTTC.

This clone showed up just a few times. The rearrangement links TRBV10-1 to TRBJ2-7; 9 bases agree with TRBD1. Germline V gene lookup returns CDR1 WNHNN and CDR2 SYGVQD (reference sequence). This CDR3 has 14 residues. V was pared by 3 bases and J by 3 bases, with 3 bases of the junction left unmatched. Here the CDR3 reads CASSDGTGLYEQYF. The CDR3 coding sequence is TGCGCCAGCAGTGATGGGACAGGGCTCTACGAGCAGTACTTC.

This chain links TRBV9 with TRBJ1-2; 10 bases match TRBD1. The trim removed 2 bases at V and 6 bases at J, leaving 7 bases unmatched. There are 15 residues in the CDR3. Germline assignment: CDR1 SGDLS and CDR2 YYNGEE. The CDR3 spells CASSVGTGVLDGYTF. CDR3 nucleotides: TGTGCCAGCAGCGTCGGGACAGGGGTATTAGATGGCTACACCTTC.

This clone was detected once. The rearrangement joins TRBV3-1 (or the pseudogene TRBV3-2) to TRBJ1-6; TRBD1 is a possible D gene (5 bases). The germline gives CDR1 LGHDT, CDR2 YNNKEL (reference sequence). The CDR3 loop spans 15 amino acids. The germline V and J ends were trimmed by 1 base and 9 bases, with 13 bases remaining between them. In nucleotides, the CDR3 is TGTGCCAGCAGCCAAGGTAGCAGGGTGACTTCACCCCTCCACTTT. This gives the protein CASSQGSRVTSPLHF.

The chain uses TRBV4-1 and TRBJ1-1; 7 bases are a match to TRBD1. Looked up from germline, CDR1 is MGHRA and CDR2 is YSYEKL. The CDR3 spans 15 residues. Trimming removed 2 bases from V and 1 base from J; junction bases left unmatched: 4. In nucleotides, the CDR3 is TGCGCCAGCAGCCAATCCAGGGGGGGGAACACTGAAGCTTTCTTT. Translation gives CASSQSRGGNTEAFF.

The V gene is TRBV7-2, the J gene TRBJ1-3, with no clear D. The V gene's germline CDR1 is SGHTA and CDR2 FQGNSA. The CDR3 loop spans 13 amino acids. V lost 0 bases and J lost 10, with 10 bases in between. The CDR3 DNA reads as TGTGCCAGCAGCTTAGCTTGGCGTAAGACCATATATTTT. This translates into CASSLAWRKTIYF.

The sample holds one count of this clone. V and J are TRBV4-1 and TRBJ2-7, with 9 bases fitting TRBD1. Germline V gene sequence: CDR1 MGHRA, CDR2 YSYEKL. There are 16 residues in the CDR3. The V and J ends lost 0 bases and 2 bases, in that order; junction bases with no gene match: 5. The CDR3 spells CASSQEPGQGTYEQYF. The CDR3 DNA reads as TGCGCCAGCAGCCAAGAACCGGGACAGGGCACCTACGAGCAGTACTTC.

This sequence joins TRBV7-2 and TRBJ1-1; no firm D call. The V and J ends lost 1 base and 2 bases respectively, with 14 bases between them. The length of the CDR3 is 16 residues. Per the germline V gene, CDR1 is SGHTA and CDR2 is FQGNSA. The CDR3 sequence is CASSLGLGKLNTEAFF. Written as DNA, the CDR3 is TGTGCCAGCAGCTTAGGTCTGGGCAAGCTAAACACTGAAGCTTTCTTT.

The chain combines TRBV7-3 with TRBJ2-2; no firm D call. CDR1 SGHTA and CDR2 FQGTGA come from the germline V gene. V was clipped by 5 bases and J by 6 bases, with 10 bases between them. This CDR3 region has 13 residues. CDR3 residues: CASSLRGSGELFF. CDR3 sequence (DNA): TGTGCCAGCAGCCTAAGAGGTTCCGGGGAGCTGTTTTTT.

The CDR3: CASRYTGGYQPQHF. DNA of the CDR3: TGTGCCAGCAGATATACAGGGGGCTATCAGCCCCAGCATTTT. The chain is built from TRBV28 and TRBJ1-5; the match to TRBD1 covers 9 bases. The CDR3 covers 14 residues. The J segment lost 5 bases and the V segment lost 6 bases, leaving 5 bases of the junction unmatched. CDR1 MDHEN and CDR2 SYDVKM come from the germline V gene.

V and J are TRBV2 and TRBJ2-2; 11 nucleotides line up with TRBD2. J lost 6 bases, V lost 6 bases, and 6 bases had no gene match. Germline lookup yields CDR1 SNHLY and CDR2 FYNNEI. The CDR3 spans 15 residues. CDR3 region: CASRQLAGVSGELFF. The DNA for the CDR3 is TGTGCCAGCAGGCAACTAGCGGGAGTGTCCGGGGAGCTGTTTTTT.

The chain combines TRBV14 with TRBJ2-1, with D perhaps matching TRBD2 (5 bases). CDR1 is SGHDN, CDR2 FVKESK, per germline. Trimming pared 0 bases from V and 8 bases from J, leaving 14 bases between. The CDR3 sequence is 15 residues long. The CDR3 spells CASSQDVGRRDEQFF. The CDR3 bases are TGTGCCAGCAGCCAAGATGTGGGGAGAAGGGATGAGCAGTTCTTC. The variable domain in full, with the rest retrieved from reference TRBV14 and TRBJ2-1, is EAGVTQFPSHSVIEKGQTVTLRCDPISGHDNLYWYRRVMGKEIKFLLHFVKESKQDESGMPNNRFLAERTGGTYSTLKVQPAELEDSGVYFCASSQDVGRRDEQFFGPGTRLTVL.

This clone occurred many times. The chain is built from TRBV6-4 and TRBJ2-2; D remains unclear. The CDR3 is 14 residues long. Germline CDR1 MRHNA, CDR2 SNTAGT. Trimming shortened V by 4 bases and J by 2 bases, and 8 bases separated the two germline ends. For the CDR3, the DNA is TGTGCCAGCAGTGGCAGCCCAAACACCGGGGAGCTGTTTTTT. As protein: CASSGSPNTGELFF.

The chain recombines TRBV7-9 with TRBJ1-2, with a weak D call TRBD1 (6 bases). The germline CDR1 and CDR2 sequences are SEHNR and FQNEAQ (reference sequence). The V gene lost 5 bases and the J gene lost 0 bases, with 10 bases spanning the gap. The CDR3 spans 14 residues. The CDR3 spells CASSPDRANYGYTF. CDR3 bases: TGTGCCAGCAGCCCGGACAGAGCTAACTATGGCTACACCTTC.

The chain carries TRBV3-1 (or the pseudogene TRBV3-2) and TRBJ2-5, with 13 bases aligning to TRBD2. V trimming: 1 base; J trimming: 4 bases; junction bases outside the gene matches: 6. The CDR3 is 17 residues long. CDR1 LGHDT and CDR2 YNNKEL come from the germline V gene (reference sequence). Here the CDR3 DNA reads TGTGCCAGCAGCCAAGGACTAGCGGGAGGTATGGGAGAGACCCAGTACTTC. Encoded protein: CASSQGLAGGMGETQYF.